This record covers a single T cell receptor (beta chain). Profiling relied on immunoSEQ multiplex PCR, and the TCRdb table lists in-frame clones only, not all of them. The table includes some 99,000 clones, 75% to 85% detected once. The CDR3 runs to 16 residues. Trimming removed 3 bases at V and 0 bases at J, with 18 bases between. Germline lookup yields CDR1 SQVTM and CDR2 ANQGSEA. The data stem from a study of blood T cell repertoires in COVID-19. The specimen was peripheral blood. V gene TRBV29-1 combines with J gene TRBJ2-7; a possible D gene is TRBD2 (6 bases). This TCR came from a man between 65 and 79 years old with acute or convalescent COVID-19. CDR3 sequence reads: CSVDAPLDYLSYEQYF. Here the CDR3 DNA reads TGCAGCGTTGATGCCCCCTTGGACTACCTCTCCTACGAGCAGTACTTC.